This record looks at one T cell receptor beta chain sequence and its context. The sample holds other DNA sequences that translate to the same CDR3. This specimen belongs to a study of blood T cell repertoires in COVID-19. The table came from immunoSEQ multiplex PCR; TCRdb's copy has only in-frame clones and leaves some out. The sample carries 210,000 or so clones, about three quarters recorded once. Sequencing input: peripheral blood. This receptor was identified in an elderly woman with active or convalescent COVID-19.

CDR3 DNA sequence: TGTGCCAGCTCACCGGGACAGGGAGAGACTGAAGCTTTCTTT. Amino acids: CASSPGQGETEAFF. The chain combines TRBV18 with TRBJ1-1; 9 nucleotides align to TRBD1. Germline-derived CDR1 and CDR2 are KGHSH and LQKENI. This CDR3 spans 14 amino acids. J was trimmed by 5 bases and V by 3 bases; bases with no gene match: 4. Looking up the rest from reference TRBV18 and TRBJ1-1 gives the full variable domain: NAGVMQNPRHLVRRRGQEARLRCSPMKGHSHVYWYRQLPEEGLKFMVYLQKENIIDESGMPKERFSAEFPKEGPSILRIQQVVRGDSAAYFCASSPGQGETEAFFGQGTRLTVV.